This T cell receptor beta chain was sequenced for a study of EBV T-cell therapy then PD-1 blockade in nasopharyngeal carcinoma (dated by TCRdb to about 2021). With regard to this clone: Its antigen has not been determined. No much larger clone is present one base from it, and per-base qualities are unavailable.

The Qiagen DNeasy Kit was used to extract genomic DNA from the sorted cells. TCR beta chain deep sequencing was performed on the immunoSEQ platform. The study's processing was this. The immunoSEQ Analyzer software was used to analyze the repertoire data. The immuneACCESS repertoire file appears here via TCRdb, limited to in-frame rearrangements. These files lack a portion of the clones; in checked studies, under half of the deficit traces to unresolved V genes, and the cause of the others is not known. V and J calls and clone size come straight from that table; D and trimming were deduced from the DNA. The sample table contains 15,000 to 20,000 clones; only one count was recorded for roughly 83% of them. The ten largest clones add up to 31% of the sample. The CDR3 starts with the cysteine, ends with the phenylalanine, and has 15 residues. Here the CDR3 DNA is all that survives: 45 bases in frame from base 1. The germline V gene (reference sequence) yields MNHEY for CDR1 and SMNVEV for CDR2. V is pruned by 5 bases and J by 6 bases, leaving 7 bases of the junction without a gene match.

Taken with the paper, the label for treatment or condition translates to: AdE1-LMPpoly-expanded autologous EBV-specific T-cell therapy followed by anti-PD-1 nivolumab. The source is a man between 35 and 55 years old with nasopharyngeal carcinoma. This receptor chain uses TRBV27 and TRBJ1-5, with 10 junctional bases fitting TRBD1. The material sequenced was CD8+ T cells from blood, taken between days 30 and 35 from a patient whose treatment included autologous EBV-specific T cells and nivolumab. The CDR3 is CASSVTGTGVQPQHF. The DNA sequence reads TGTGCCAGCAGTGTAACCGGGACAGGGGTTCAGCCCCAGCATTTT.